Listed here are 15 T cell receptor beta chains from one sample, sequenced in a study of T cell responses to AZD1222 COVID-19 vaccine. Only in-frame clones appear in the TCRdb table, and some are missing; sequencing was by immunoSEQ multiplex PCR. The top ten hold 1.5% of the sample, which has some 150,000 clones, 90% seen once. Sequenced here: peripheral blood, sampled 28 days after the second AZD1222 dose. These receptor sequences come from an adult who received the AZD1222 COVID-19 vaccine.

A few counts support this clone. V usage is TRBV28 and J usage is TRBJ2-7; D gene uncertain. The CDR3 runs 11 residues. The V end was cut by 4 bases, the J end by 3 bases, with 4 bases between. Germline CDR1 and CDR2: MDHEN and SYDVKM. The CDR3 DNA follows: TGTGCCAGCAGTTGGAACTACGAGCAGTACTTC. It specifies CASSWNYEQYF.

The genes are TRBV2 and TRBJ2-2; D unresolved. This CDR3 has 15 amino acids. Trimming removed 5 bases from V and 4 bases from J, with 14 bases in between. CDR1 and CDR2 from the germline V gene are SNHLY and FYNNEI. The CDR3 reads CASSRMGSCTGELFF. CDR3 coding DNA: TGTGCCAGCAGTCGAATGGGGTCGTGCACCGGGGAGCTGTTTTTT.

The chain combines TRBV2 with TRBJ1-5; no firm D call. This CDR3 comprises 16 residues. V lost 0 bases to trimming and J lost 7 bases, with 16 bases between them. From germline, CDR1 is SNHLY and CDR2 FYNNEI. The CDR3 DNA sequence: TGTGCCAGCAGTGAAGCGCTTTGGGGAAACCGGCAGCCCCAGCATTTT. It codes for CASSEALWGNRQPQHF.

The V and J genes are TRBV13 and TRBJ1-1; D gene unclear. The CDR3 is 16 amino acids. Germline values: CDR1 PRHDT, CDR2 FYEKMQ (reference sequence). V was clipped by 1 base and J by 3 bases, with 15 bases between them. CDR3 bases: TGTGCCAGCAGCTTAGACCCTGGAGCGGGAGACACTGAAGCTTTCTTT. Translation gives CASSLDPGAGDTEAFF. Based on the CDR3 plus reference TRBV13 and TRBJ1-1, the full variable domain is AAGVIQSPRHLIKEKRETATLKCYPIPRHDTVYWYQQGPGQDPQFLISFYEKMQSDKGSIPDRFSAQQFSDYHSELNMSSLELGDSALYFCASSLDPGAGDTEAFFGQGTRLTVV.

The V and J genes are TRBV3-1 (or the pseudogene TRBV3-2) and TRBJ1-2; D is undetermined. Germline V CDR1 and CDR2: LGHDT, YNNKEL (reference sequence). V gave up 3 bases and J gave up 1 base, with 18 bases separating them. The CDR3 loop spans 17 amino acids. DNA of the CDR3: TGTGCCAGCAGCCATCCGAACGTGCGGGCTGTTAACTATGGCTACACCTTC. The encoded protein is CASSHPNVRAVNYGYTF.

The chain uses TRBV18 and TRBJ1-1, with TRBD1 matching 8 bases. The V and J ends lost 2 bases and 0 bases, in that order; junction bases with no gene match: 5. The CDR3 runs to 16 residues. Germline values: CDR1 KGHSH, CDR2 LQKENI. The CDR3 DNA is TGTGCCAGCTCACCAATGGGACAGGCAGTGAACACTGAAGCTTTCTTT. This gives the protein CASSPMGQAVNTEAFF.

This clone appeared a few times. The chain is built from TRBV20-1 and TRBJ2-7; possibly TRBD1 for D (6 bases). In germline, CDR1 is DFQATT, CDR2 SNEGSKA (reference sequence). The V and J ends lost 3 bases and 4 bases respectively, with 13 bases between them. The CDR3 runs 13 residues. The CDR3 region has the DNA TGCAGTGCTAGTGAACCTCAGGGGTACGAGCAGTACTTC. It encodes CSASEPQGYEQYF.

V usage is TRBV5-6 and J usage is TRBJ2-7; a possible D gene is TRBD1 (5 bases). CDR1 and CDR2 (germline): SGHDT, YYEEEE. The CDR3 covers 14 residues. V gave up 1 base and J gave up 2 bases, with 10 bases separating them. DNA for the CDR3: TGTGCCAGCAGCTTGTGGGGCAGGGCCTACGAGCAGTACTTC. Translated, it gives CASSLWGRAYEQYF.

The gene calls are TRBV2 and TRBJ2-5, with 7 bases identical to TRBD2. The CDR3 length is 15 residues. CDR1 and CDR2 from the germline V gene are SNHLY and FYNNEI. J gave up 5 bases and V 4 bases, and 10 bases lay outside the gene matches. CDR3 sequence (DNA): TGTGCCAGCAGTGGGCTCCTAGCGGCCGGGGAGACCCAGTACTTC. Encoded protein: CASSGLLAAGETQYF.

V and J are TRBV11-3 and TRBJ2-2, with 9 positions matching TRBD1. With 6 bases clipped from V and 5 bases from J, the junction kept 7 bases outside the gene matches. In germline, CDR1 is SGHNT, CDR2 YENEEA. The CDR3 spans 15 residues. DNA for the CDR3: TGTGCCAGCAGTCTTCTAGGACAGGGGACCGGGGAGCTGTTTTTT. It encodes CASSLLGQGTGELFF.

The chain recombines TRBV7-9 with TRBJ2-5; D remains ambiguous. Germline V gene sequence: CDR1 SEHNR, CDR2 FQNEAQ (reference sequence). Trimming removed 4 bases at V and 3 bases at J, with 9 bases between. The CDR3 is made up of 13 amino acids. CDR3 in DNA: TGTGCCAGCAGCTCAAGAATAGAAGAGACCCAGTACTTC. It specifies CASSSRIEETQYF.

The chain is built from TRBV20-1 and TRBJ2-5, with D unresolved. CDR1 is DFQATT and CDR2 is SNEGSKA in the germline V gene (reference sequence). This CDR3 region has 10 residues. V lost 7 bases and J 5 bases, leaving 8 bases between the germline ends. As DNA, the CDR3 is TGCAGTGTTTTTAGGGAGACCCAGTACTTC. Translation: CSVFRETQYF.

This chain connects TRBV28 to TRBJ2-7; 8 bases align to TRBD2. The germline CDR1 and CDR2 sequences are MDHEN and SYDVKM. The CDR3 is made up of 13 amino acids. J was trimmed by 6 bases and V by 2 bases; bases with no gene match: 3. The CDR3 DNA is TGTGCCAGCAGTTTAGCGGGAGGATCCGAGCAGTACTTC. Translation gives CASSLAGGSEQYF.

This chain links TRBV3-1 (or the pseudogene TRBV3-2) with TRBJ2-7, with D unclear. The CDR3 has 15 amino acids. With 4 bases removed from V and 3 bases from J, the gap between germline ends came to 16 bases. From germline, CDR1 is LGHDT and CDR2 YNNKEL (reference sequence). CDR3 DNA: TGTGCCAGCAGCCCCCTAATGAGGACCGGCTACGAGCAGTACTTC. It yields the protein CASSPLMRTGYEQYF.

As regards this clone: This specimen includes other DNA sequences encoding the same CDR3. The rearrangement uses TRBV19 and TRBJ2-6; D is possibly TRBD1 (5 bases). Trimming took 4 bases from V and 0 from J, leaving 7 bases between them. This CDR3 has 15 amino acids. Germline CDR1 LNHDA, CDR2 SQIVND (reference sequence). CDR3 loop: CASSTDSSGANVLTF. In nucleotides, the CDR3 is TGTGCCAGTAGTACAGACAGCTCTGGGGCCAACGTCCTGACTTTC.